This T cell receptor (beta chain) was retrieved from a study of blood T cell repertoires in COVID-19 (TCRdb year 2020). For the study in its entirety: Samples from collaborators originated in the United States, Italy and Spain and spanned both the acute and convalescent phases of COVID-19. Where available, HLA class I and class II types were obtained from metadata supplied by the sample provider rather than from assay-based typing. The repertoires were released in a freely available public database intended as a resource for research on the immune response to SARS-CoV-2. The prospective study material was composed of cDNA or gDNA derived from T cells, B-cell-depleted T cells, or PBMCs. The dataset comprised deeply sampled blood TCRbeta repertoires from subjects exposed to, actively infected with, or recovered from COVID-19. Nearly every sample came with metadata listing a de-identified subject ID, COVID-19 status, age in years and sex. Samples came from the ongoing ImmuneRACE study (first 160 participants) plus 1,254 subjects from 6 global collaborators. The paper as a whole reports these results and caveats: Clinical and demographic metadata were provided uncurated, with the amount varying by source and participant.

TCRbeta CDR3 regions were amplified from genomic DNA using the immunoSEQ Assay, a bias-controlled multiplex PCR. Under the source paper's analysis protocol: The number of nucleated cells in each sample was estimated from the amplification of reference gene primers within the assay. To quantify the absolute abundance of each unique TCRbeta CDR3 rearrangement, sequence reads were collapsed and filtered. Productive Simpson clonality was computed per sample as the square root of Simpson's diversity index over productive rearrangements. TCRdb's version of the immuneACCESS table is confined to in-frame rearrangements and falls short of the full clone set. An unresolved V gene accounts for under half of the shortfall where checked; the remainder is of unknown origin. V and J calls plus clone size are reproduced from that table; the DNA served to infer D and trimming. Recorded for this sample are a few hundred thousand clones; 90% of them occurred a single time. The ten largest clones represent more than 0.55% of the sample.

About this clone: The antigen this receptor binds is unknown. No quality values exist for individual bases; no much larger clone is one base distant.

The CDR1 and CDR2 encoded by the germline V gene are SGHVS and FQNEAQ. Including the terminal cysteine and phenylalanine, the CDR3 comprises 14 residues. The sequence is cut down to CDR3 DNA, 42 bases in frame from base 1. V loses 0 bases, J loses 5 bases, and the germline ends lie 10 bases apart. In the prospective study, participants were 18 to 89 years old, resided in about two dozen geographic areas of the United States, and were enrolled through a virtual design. In the prospective study, participants were assigned to cohorts based on the clinical history participants reported in a screening survey and a study questionnaire. Recovered participants in ImmuneRACE Cohort 3 were defined as having two consecutive negative NP/OP PCR tests, clearance from a healthcare professional, or resolution of symptoms. In the prospective study, whole blood, serum and a nasopharyngeal or oropharyngeal swab were collected from each participant by mobile phlebotomists. Prospective study participants could optionally give additional blood draws and questionnaires over an approximately 2-month period. Before DNA extraction, blood samples from the prospective study were shipped at room temperature or frozen.

The sample taken for sequencing was PBMCs or T cells enriched from blood (not recorded which). This sequence originates from a man aged 18 to 35 who had recovered from COVID-19. The sequence is built from TRBV7-8 and TRBJ2-5, and possibly TRBD2, on 6 matching bases. The sequenced DNA: TGTGCCAGCAGCTTAGCGGGGGGTACCGAGACCCAGTACTTC. This yields the protein CASSLAGGTETQYF.